Sequencing of this TCR beta chain was carried out in a study of blood T cell repertoires in COVID-19. Generated by immunoSEQ multiplex PCR, the TCRdb table keeps only in-frame clones and is missing some. The sample has around 130,000 clones, roughly 80% seen once. This TCR was sampled from a human donor in a cohort sampled during active COVID-19. Sequences were obtained from peripheral blood.

CDR3 sequence reads: CASSIPSTGLNTEAFF. The CDR3 DNA follows: TGTGCCAGTAGTATACCCTCGACAGGGTTGAACACTGAAGCTTTCTTT. This chain uses TRBV19 with TRBJ1-1; 7 bases match TRBD1. The germline V gene encodes CDR1 LNHDA and CDR2 SQIVND (reference sequence). The J segment lost 0 bases and the V segment lost 2 bases, leaving 6 bases of the junction unmatched. The CDR3 sequence is 16 residues long.